This entry describes one T cell receptor beta chain. This clonotype was seen a few times. Its target antigen remains unknown. No quality values exist for individual bases; no much larger clone is one base distant. The data derive from a study of neurological immune-mediated disorders (dated by TCRdb to about 2019). Regarding the complete study: Peripheral blood TCR-beta repertoires from patients with HTLV-I-associated myelopathy (HAM/TSP), patients with multiple sclerosis, and healthy controls were compared in the study using UMI-based sequencing. Alongside PBMC samples, the set of about 97 TCR-beta libraries contained longitudinal samples, technical triplicates, and paired CD4+ and CD8+ T-cell subsets that had been sorted. The cohort included about 70 subjects: roughly 14 with HAM/TSP, around 34 with multiple sclerosis, and roughly 20 healthy controls.

cDNA was synthesized by template-switch 5'RACE using a primer with a 10-nucleotide random unique molecular identifier that tagged each TCR transcript. Every sequencing run covered 15-18 subjects and yielded more than 200 million TCR-beta sequences. Total RNA was extracted with the RNeasy kit. TCR-beta VDJ regions were amplified with primers for the TCR constant region and the 5'RACE anchor, using the KAPA Real-time Library Amplification kit. A first PCR added sample indexes and Illumina adaptors, after which a second PCR increased the library yield. After purification with Ampure beads, the TCR product of roughly 650 bp was size-selected on a 2% E-gel SizeSelection system. Before pooling, library quality was checked on a Bioanalyzer, concentration was measured with Qubit, and libraries were quantified with the Kapa Library Quantification kit. Paired-end 2 x 150 bp sequencing of the libraries was performed on an Illumina HiSeq 2500. To increase sequence diversity, about 25-31% phiX was spiked into each library pool. The study's own analysis went as follows. The quality-filtered reads were processed with the UMI-based MiGEC pipeline, whose error correction step removed more than 80% of the raw TCR sequences. IMGT germline references were used for alignment of VDJ genes, and clonotypes were defined by a unique CDR3 amino acid sequence together with V-J genes. VDJtools evaluated clonal expansion, Shannon diversity and CDR3 relatedness (CalcPairwiseDistances, ClusterSamples); CLCbio workbench built phylogenetic trees. Clones with at least 8 unique UMIs were defined as expanded, with this threshold being based on coefficient-of-variation modelling across technical triplicates. The public reads were quality trimmed at Q25 with fastp and then assembled into clones with MiXCR by TCRdb, keeping productive beta chains. All rows with the same CDR3 protein become a single entry with the most common DNA and genes. The V and J calls shown here were made by TCRdb, not taken from the authors' results. This sample has 28,000 or so distinct CDR3 sequences in its table, and under 25% of those were observed once. The top ten hold 15% to 20% of the sample.

From the germline V gene (reference sequence), CDR1 is GTSNPN and CDR2 is SVGIG. The CDR3 covers 15 residues, taking in both the cysteine and the phenylalanine. The sequence is cut down to CDR3 DNA, 45 bases in frame from base 1. V and J are truncated by 4 bases and 4 bases respectively, leaving an intervening sequence of 16 bases. Blood bank volunteers in Maryland, USA served as the healthy controls. Libraries from unsorted PBMCs were made from 2 million PBMCs kept in RNAlater at -80 degrees C until RNA extraction. Peripheral blood was subjected to Ficoll-Hypaque density gradient centrifugation to isolate PBMCs, which were then cryopreserved in liquid nitrogen. What the authors observed across the whole study: TCR clonal expansion was greatest in HAM/TSP patients and smallest in MS patients, who ranked below even healthy controls. No identical CDR3 amino acid sequences were shared among expanded clones across subjects, suggesting private TCR-beta repertoires in all groups.

The receptor comes from a woman between 55 and 75 years old in good health. This chain joins TRBV30 to TRBJ2-2, with a tentative D call of TRBD1 or TRBD2, each matching 5 bases. Specimen: PBMCs. The sequence in DNA is TGTGCCTGGAACGGTTTGTCAGGGACCACCGGGGAGCTGTTTTTT. It encodes CAWNGLSGTTGELFF.